Reported below is one T cell receptor (beta chain). As yet, its antigen is unknown. The data are from a study of cytomegalovirus exposure and HLA in healthy donors. Regarding the study as a whole: A later analysis linked 16,951 TCR beta sequences to HLA alleles at 0.05 false discovery rate.

Germline V gene lookup returns CDR1 MNHEY and CDR2 SMNVEV (reference sequence). CDR3 length: 13 amino acids. The V end was cut by 1 base, the J end by 2 bases, with 4 bases between. PCR primers comprised 60 Vbeta and 13 Jbeta primers. Only in-frame clones appear in the TCRdb table, and some are missing; sequencing was by immunoSEQ multiplex PCR. This table has roughly 99,000 clones, about three quarters appearing once. The chain combines TRBV27 with TRBJ2-3; D ambiguous. The specimen was PBMCs. The sequence came from a man aged 55 to 69 in good health and CMV-seropositive. Written as DNA, the CDR3 is TGTGCCAGCAGTTTATTTTACACAGATACGCAGTATTTT. Its translation is CASSLFYTDTQYF.